A selection of T cell receptor beta chains follows, all from one sample in a study of beta chain features in type 1 diabetes. Here immunoSEQ multiplex PCR was the method, and the copy in TCRdb shows in-frame clones only, minus some. This sample has about 160,000 clones, with roughly 8% found just once. Input material: central memory CD4+ T cells from blood. These receptors were collected from a man aged 18 to 30 with type 1 diabetes. The CDR3 runs from the conserved cysteine through the conserved F or W. A D gene is named only where the DNA matches it firmly. The size field is filled for only some rows; it gives once, few, many or a size class.

clone_size j_call v_call d_call cdr3_nt cdr3_aa
NA TRBJ1-1 TRBV1 NA TGCACCAGCAGCCAAGACAGGGGGGTGAACACTGAAGCTTTCTTT CTSSQDRGVNTEAFF
NA TRBJ2-2 TRBV15 TRBD1 TGTGCCACCAGCAAGGGACAGGGGGCCGGGGAGCTGTTTTTT CATSKGQGAGELFF
few TRBJ2-6 TRBV2 NA TGTGCCAGCAGTGCGCGCAGGGGGGCTGGGGCCAACGTCCTGACTTTC CASSARRGAGANVLTF
NA TRBJ2-5 TRBV7-2 NA TGTGCCAGCAGCTTAGATCGACAGACCAAAGAGACCCAGTACTTC CASSLDRQTKETQYF
few TRBJ1-2 TRBV28 NA TGTGCCAGCAGTTTCCCAGGGTATTATGGCTACACCTTC CASSFPGYYGYTF
NA TRBJ2-5 TRBV27 NA TGTGCCAGCAGTTTAACAGGGTATTACCAAGAGACCCAGTACTTC CASSLTGYYQETQYF
once TRBJ2-6 TRBV30 TRBD1 TGTGCCTGGGCCCGGACAGGGCCTCTTTCTGGGGCCAACGTCCTGACTTTC CAWARTGPLSGANVLTF
NA TRBJ2-7 TRBV5-4 TRBD2 TGTGCCAGCAGCTGGTCGGCCGGGACTAGCTACGAGCAGTACTTC CASSWSAGTSYEQYF
NA TRBJ2-7 TRBV28 NA TGTGCCAGCAGTCTTTCCGGAGTTACTTACGAGCAGTACTTC CASSLSGVTYEQYF
NA TRBJ1-1 TRBV9 NA TGTGCCAGCAGCGTAATCACAGGGAAACACACTGAAGCTTTCTTT CASSVITGKHTEAFF
few TRBJ2-1 TRBV15 NA TGTGCCACCAGCAGAGTGCAGGGGAATGAGCAGTTCTTC CATSRVQGNEQFF
many TRBJ2-5 TRBV7-2 TRBD2 TGTGCCAGCAGCGGACTAGTCAGAGAGACCCAGTACTTC CASSGLVRETQYF
few TRBJ2-2 TRBV7-2 NA TGTGCCAGCAGCTTAAACACTTGGAGCACCGGGGAGCTGTTTTTT CASSLNTWSTGELFF
few TRBJ1-1 TRBV28 NA TGTGCCAGCAGTTTAGCGGAAACTGAAGCTTTCTTT CASSLAETEAFF
few TRBJ2-4 TRBV7-9 NA TGTGCCAGCAGCTTAGCGGCGGGGCCAACGAGCTTTCAGTACTTC CASSLAAGPTSFQYF
NA TRBJ2-2 TRBV29-1 TRBD2 TGCAGCACTACTGAGCGGGAGGGCCTCGGGGAGCTGTTTTTT CSTTEREGLGELFF
few TRBJ1-6 TRBV25-1 NA TGTGCCAGCAGCGGGACACACATTAATTCACCTCTCCACTTT CASSGTHINSPLHF
few TRBJ2-6 TRBV11-2 NA TGTGCCAGCAGCTCCACCCGAGGTCGGGGCTCTGGGGCCAACGTCCTGACTTTC CASSSTRGRGSGANVLTF
few TRBJ2-2 TRBV18 NA TGTGCCAGCTCACCACCGAATCCGGGGGATACCGGGGAGCTGTTTTTT CASSPPNPGDTGELFF
few TRBJ2-1 TRBV2 TRBD2 TGTGCCAGCAGAGCCCGGGGGGGTGCCTACAATGAGCAGTTCTTC CASRARGGAYNEQFF